This section outlines one T cell receptor beta chain sequence together with its context. The data were taken from a study of blood T cell repertoires in COVID-19. In the study overall: COVID-19 samples collected from the United States, Italy and Spain covered acute and convalescent phases. The analysed material was cDNA or gDNA that came from T cells, B-cell-depleted T cells, or PBMCs.

The CDR3 loop spans 13 amino acids. Germline V gene sequence: CDR1 SGDLS, CDR2 YYNGEE. Trimming left V 7 bases short and J 6 bases short, with 13 bases between. Authors' methods: Reference gene primer amplification gave estimated nucleated cell counts. Using immunoSEQ multiplex PCR, the repertoire was profiled, and TCRdb retains in-frame clones only, with some absent. V, J and clone size reflect that table, while D and trimming were determined from the DNA. The sample records over 95,000 clones, roughly four fifths being singletons. The sample was peripheral blood. J is TRBJ2-2 and V is TRBV9; weak D call: TRBD1 (6 bases). The TCR originated in a human donor in a cohort sampled during active COVID-19. In DNA form, the CDR3 reads TGTGCCAGCCCAGCTCCAGGGGCCGGGGAGCTGTTTTTT. Translation gives CASPAPGAGELFF. The variable domain in full, with the rest retrieved from reference TRBV9 and TRBJ2-2, is DSGVTQTPKHLITATGQRVTLRCSPRSGDLSVYWYQQSLDQGLQFLIQYYNGEERAKGNILERFSAQQFPDLHSELNLSSLELGDSALYFCASPAPGAGELFFGEGSRLTVL.